The 3 T cell receptor beta chains below all came from one sample that was sequenced in a study of blood T cell repertoires in COVID-19. Profiled with immunoSEQ multiplex PCR; TCRdb holds only in-frame clones, not every one. The table lists about 150,000 clones, about 90% of them singletons. The specimen sequenced was peripheral blood. The receptors here all came from a man aged 45-65 years with acute or convalescent COVID-19.

The V and J genes are TRBV2 and TRBJ2-7, with TRBD2 matching over 10 bases. This CDR3 comprises 15 residues. V trimming: 1 base; J trimming: 2 bases; junction bases outside the gene matches: 2. CDR1 and CDR2 from the germline V gene are SNHLY and FYNNEI. The CDR3 loop reads CASSEEAGGPYEQYF. CDR3 DNA: TGTGCCAGCAGTGAAGAAGCGGGAGGGCCCTACGAGCAGTACTTC.

This chain links TRBV4-2 with TRBJ1-3; no definite D call. This CDR3 has 16 amino acids. Germline V gene sequence: CDR1 LGHNA, CDR2 YNFKEQ. Trimming took off 2 bases at V and 3 bases at J, with 14 bases between the two ends. The CDR3 nucleotides are TGTGCCAGCAGCCAACCTGACTCCAGCCTTGGAAACACCATATATTTT. Its translation: CASSQPDSSLGNTIYF.

The rearrangement uses TRBV5-1 and TRBJ1-4; no clear D gene. Germline V gene data show CDR1 as SGHRS and CDR2 as YFSETQ. The CDR3 contains 14 residues. The V and J ends lost 4 bases and 3 bases respectively, with 10 bases between them. CDR3 sequence (DNA): TGCGCCAGCAGCACCCAAACGGCTAATGAAAAACTGTTTTTT. Encoded protein: CASSTQTANEKLFF.